The 24 T cell receptor beta chains below all came from one sample that was sequenced in a study of blood T cells in healthy people across ages. Together with a sample-barcoded 5' primer, a J-beta primer mix was included in a second PCR lasting roughly 6 to 12 cycles. From the 5' RACE reads, TCRdb called clonotypes with MiXCR, one entry per CDR3 protein. The table has fewer than 1.5 million distinct CDR3 sequences, about 43% seen once. Sequenced input: blood. The receptors come from a woman between 18 and 30 years old in good health.

This clonotype was seen only a few times. The chain uses TRBV7-2 and TRBJ1-2; D not resolved. CDR1 is SGHTA and CDR2 is FQGNSA in the germline V gene. Trimming removed 6 bases at V and 1 base at J, with 15 bases between. The CDR3 is 15 residues long. In nucleotides, the CDR3 is TGTGCCAGCAGTCGGAGGGAGATAAATAACTATGGCTACACCTTC. Its protein product is CASSRREINNYGYTF.

The genes are TRBV6-1 and TRBJ1-1; D is undetermined. The ends were cut back, 6 bases at V and 5 bases at J, with 16 bases in the middle. The CDR3 runs 14 residues. Germline-derived CDR1 and CDR2 are MNHNS and SASEGT. CDR3 sequence (DNA): TGTGCCAGCAGAGAGGGAAAACCGGGGACTGAAGCTTTCTTT. Protein product: CASREGKPGTEAFF.

V and J are TRBV20-1 and TRBJ1-2, with TRBD1 identical over 10 bases. The V and J ends lost 5 bases and 4 bases, in that order; junction bases with no gene match: 4. In germline, CDR1 is DFQATT, CDR2 SNEGSKA (reference sequence). This CDR3 region has 13 residues. CDR3 region: CSAYRTGGYGYTF. The CDR3 DNA sequence: TGCAGTGCTTATAGGACAGGGGGCTATGGCTACACCTTC.

This clonotype has only a few counts. V usage is TRBV6-5 and J usage is TRBJ2-7; D might be TRBD2 (5 bases). From germline, CDR1 is MNHEY and CDR2 SVGAGI. V lost 7 bases and J lost 0, with 13 bases in between. The CDR3 is 14 amino acids. CDR3 sequence: CASMRALFSYEQYF. In DNA, the CDR3 is TGTGCCAGCATGAGGGCCCTGTTCTCCTACGAGCAGTACTTC.

This chain uses TRBV27 with TRBJ2-7; D possibly corresponds to TRBD2 (5 bases). V was pared by 2 bases and J by 4 bases, with 18 bases between. Germline V CDR1 and CDR2: MNHEY, SMNVEV (reference sequence). The CDR3 runs 16 residues. CDR3 DNA: TGTGCCAGCAGTTTAATCGGGGTGACGGGTCCGTACGAGCAGTACTTC. It is translated as CASSLIGVTGPYEQYF.

A few counts support this clonotype. The genes are TRBV27 and TRBJ2-7; D remains ambiguous. V shed 3 bases and J shed 0 bases, with 12 bases lying between them. The CDR3 spans 15 residues. Germline values: CDR1 MNHEY, CDR2 SMNVEV (reference sequence). Here the CDR3 reads CASSFTGALSYEQYF. In DNA form, the CDR3 reads TGTGCCAGCAGTTTTACGGGTGCCCTCTCCTACGAGCAGTACTTC.

The rearrangement uses TRBV6-5 and TRBJ2-7, with 11 bases identical to TRBD2. The CDR3 is made up of 14 amino acids. The trim removed 10 bases at V and 3 bases at J, leaving 8 bases unmatched. Per germline, CDR1 MNHEY and CDR2 SVGAGI. CDR3 loop: CATTPGLADYEQYF. The CDR3, as DNA: TGTGCCACCACACCGGGACTAGCGGACTACGAGCAGTACTTC.

The chain combines TRBV5-1 with TRBJ2-1, with no clear D. The CDR3 runs to 14 residues. Trimming removed 0 bases from V and 8 bases from J, with 12 bases in between. CDR1 and CDR2 from the germline V gene are SGHRS and YFSETQ. CDR3 sequence (DNA): TGCGCCAGCAGCTTGGTGGTCTCGCCGGATGAGCAGTTCTTC. This gives the protein CASSLVVSPDEQFF. The entire variable domain, with the rest obtained from reference TRBV5-1 and TRBJ2-1, is as follows: KAGVTQTPRYLIKTRGQQVTLSCSPISGHRSVSWYQQTPGQGLQFLFEYFSETQRNKGNFPGRFSGRQFSNSRSEMNVSTLELGDSALYLCASSLVVSPDEQFFGPGTRLTVL.

The chain combines TRBV7-6 with TRBJ2-1; TRBD2 is a possible D gene (6 bases). With 7 bases removed from V and 4 bases from J, the gap between germline ends came to 20 bases. CDR3 length: 16 residues. Germline values: CDR1 SGHVS, CDR2 FNYEAQ. The DNA for the CDR3 is TGTGCCAGCACCCCTCGAGTAGCGGAGGGTTACAATGAGCAGTTCTTC. Encoded protein: CASTPRVAEGYNEQFF.

This rearrangement joins TRBV7-9 to TRBJ2-3; TRBD2 matches at 7 bases. CDR3 length equals 16 residues. The J segment lost 6 bases and the V segment lost 0 bases, leaving 9 bases of the junction unmatched. Germline V CDR1 and CDR2: SEHNR, FQNEAQ (reference sequence). This CDR3 reads CASSLAVRGLGDTQYF. Written as DNA, the CDR3 is TGTGCCAGCAGCTTAGCGGTCAGAGGACTAGGGGATACGCAGTATTTT.

The chain couples TRBV20-1 to TRBJ1-2, with TRBD1 identical over 7 bases. With 3 bases clipped from V and 3 bases from J, the junction kept 10 bases outside the gene matches. The CDR3 loop spans 15 amino acids. CDR1 and CDR2 from the germline V gene are DFQATT and SNEGSKA (reference sequence). The DNA for the CDR3 is TGCAGTGCTAGGAACCTCAGGGGGAGAGACTATGGCTACACCTTC. As protein: CSARNLRGRDYGYTF.

Here the CDR3 reads CSAISGRPDSTDTQYF. DNA for the CDR3: TGCAGTGCGATCTCCGGGCGGCCGGATAGCACAGATACGCAGTATTTT. The rearrangement links TRBV20-1 to TRBJ2-3; D uncertain. Per the germline V gene, CDR1 is DFQATT and CDR2 is SNEGSKA (reference sequence). The CDR3 runs to 16 residues. V lost 6 bases and J 0 bases, leaving 19 bases between the germline ends.

The V gene is TRBV27, the J gene TRBJ2-5, with 7 bases aligning to TRBD1. The better agreement between TRBJ2-7 and the DNA end casts doubt on the J call. Germline V CDR1 and CDR2: MNHEY, SMNVEV (reference sequence). CDR3 size: 13 residues. CDR3 in amino acids: CASNPRQGYEQYF. CDR3 DNA: TGTGCCAGCAATCCGAGACAGGGCTACGAGCAGTACTTC.

Points on this clonotype: One junction end does not reproduce the germline sequence, and a read error may be involved. This CDR3 is CANSLASGRVTDTQYF. CDR3 sequence (DNA): TGTGCCAACAGCTTAGCTAGCGGGAGAGTCACAGATACGCAGTATTTT. The V call is TRBV7-8, the J call TRBJ2-3, with 10 positions matching TRBD2. Germline V gene data show CDR1 as SGHVS and CDR2 as FQNEAQ. The CDR3 spans 16 residues. Complete variable domain (other parts from reference TRBV7-8 and TRBJ2-3): GAGVSQSPRYKVAKRGQDVALRCDPISGHVSLFWYQQALGQGPEFLTYFQNEAQLDKSGLPSDRFFAERPEGSVSTLKIQRTQQEDSAVYLCANSLASGRVTDTQYFGPGTRLTVL.

This clonotype was counted a few times. The chain has TRBV6-1 and TRBJ1-1; maybe TRBD1 (6 bases). Trimming removed 4 bases at V and 8 bases at J, with 8 bases between. The germline V gene encodes CDR1 MNHNS and CDR2 SASEGT. CDR3 length equals 11 residues. The CDR3 here is CASSATGEAFF. Written as DNA, the CDR3 is TGTGCCAGCAGTGCTACAGGGGAAGCTTTCTTT.

The chain recombines TRBV12-3 or TRBV12-4 with TRBJ1-6; 7 bases agree with TRBD1. The CDR3 spans 16 residues. Trimming took 4 bases from V and 3 from J; bases not matched to a gene: 6. The CDR3 coding sequence is TGTGCCAGCAGTTCCCCAGGGACAGACTATAATTCACCCCTCCACTTT. Protein sequence: CASSSPGTDYNSPLHF.

V usage is TRBV6-5 and J usage is TRBJ2-1; D is perhaps TRBD1 or TRBD2 (5 bases each). The germline gives CDR1 MNHEY, CDR2 SVGAGI. Trimming removed 8 bases at V and 3 bases at J, with 17 bases between. The CDR3 sequence is 15 residues long. CDR3 DNA: TGTGCCAGCCGGGGCGCGGGCGTTTTCTACAATGAGCAGTTCTTC. Its protein is CASRGAGVFYNEQFF.

V is TRBV6-1 and J is TRBJ2-5; maybe TRBD2 (6 bases). Germline V lookup: CDR1 MNHNS, CDR2 SASEGT. The germline V and J ends were trimmed by 6 bases and 5 bases, with 13 bases remaining between them. The CDR3 extends over 13 amino acids. CDR3 DNA: TGTGCCAGCAGGACCAGACTAGAGGAGACCCAGTACTTC. Amino acid sequence: CASRTRLEETQYF.

The gene calls are TRBV12-3 or TRBV12-4 and TRBJ2-2; TRBD1 aligns across 7 bases. The CDR3 runs 15 residues. V shed 8 bases, J shed 0 bases, and the junction held 6 bases outside the gene matches. CDR3 nucleotides: TGTGCCAGCTCTAGGGACAGCTCGAACACCGGGGAGCTGTTTTTT. As protein: CASSRDSSNTGELFF.

A note on this clonotype: The junction departs from germline at one end; a sequencing error may be responsible. The chain is built from TRBV4-1 and TRBJ2-7; D is unresolved. CDR3 length: 14 residues. Germline V gene lookup returns CDR1 MGHRA and CDR2 YSYEKL. CDR3 bases: TGCGCCAGCACCCAAGGACGGACCTCCTACGAGCAGTACTTC. It specifies CASTQGRTSYEQYF.

The chain links TRBV5-1 to TRBJ2-4; D is unresolved. Trimming took 0 bases from V and 0 from J, leaving 10 bases between them. The V gene's germline CDR1 is SGHRS and CDR2 YFSETQ. CDR3 size: 16 residues. CDR3 region: CASSLGVGEAKNIQYF. The CDR3 nucleotides read TGCGCCAGCAGCTTGGGGGTTGGAGAAGCCAAAAACATTCAGTACTTC. Using reference TRBV5-1 and TRBJ2-4 for the parts outside the CDR3, the full variable domain is KAGVTQTPRYLIKTRGQQVTLSCSPISGHRSVSWYQQTPGQGLQFLFEYFSETQRNKGNFPGRFSGRQFSNSRSEMNVSTLELGDSALYLCASSLGVGEAKNIQYFGAGTRLSVL.

The V gene is TRBV5-6, the J gene TRBJ1-5; possible D gene TRBD1, 5 bases. The CDR3 has 14 amino acids. V lost 6 bases to trimming and J lost 4 bases, with 14 bases between them. Germline V gene data show CDR1 as SGHDT and CDR2 as YYEEEE. The CDR3 region is CASTLGTLNQPQHF. The CDR3 DNA reads TGTGCCAGCACCCTTGGGACGTTAAATCAGCCCCAGCATTTT. The full variable domain, rest sourced from reference TRBV5-6 and TRBJ1-5, is DAGVTQSPTHLIKTRGQQVTLRCSPKSGHDTVSWYQQALGQGPQFIFQYYEEEERQRGNFPDRFSGHQFPNYSSELNVNALLLGDSALYLCASTLGTLNQPQHFGDGTRLSIL.

The chain couples TRBV4-1 to TRBJ2-3; 12 nucleotides agree with TRBD2. Germline loops: CDR1 MGHRA, CDR2 YSYEKL. Trimming at V came to 1 base and at J to 2 bases, leaving 10 bases not matched to a gene. This CDR3 contains 19 residues. The DNA of the CDR3 is TGCGCCAGCAGCCAAGGTTTACTAGCGGGAGGTCGCTCCACAGATACGCAGTATTTT. Its translation is CASSQGLLAGGRSTDTQYF.

V is TRBV27 and J is TRBJ2-7; D ambiguous. CDR1 is MNHEY, CDR2 SMNVEV, per germline (reference sequence). The CDR3 is 15 residues long. Deletions cut 6 bases from V and 0 bases from J, with 15 bases between. The CDR3 protein is CASRRKEQSSYEQYF. The CDR3 DNA follows: TGTGCCAGCAGACGGAAGGAGCAAAGCTCCTACGAGCAGTACTTC.